The 7 T cell receptor beta chains given below trace back to one sample, sequenced in a study of cytomegalovirus exposure and HLA in healthy donors. PCR amplification relied on 60 Vbeta primers (plus 13 Jbeta primers). Method: immunoSEQ multiplex PCR; TCRdb's copy keeps in-frame clones and lacks some. This sample has under 80,000 clones, with 65% to 70% found just once. The sample comprised PBMCs. The receptors originated from a woman between 25 and 40 years old in good health and CMV-seronegative.

The sample holds many counts of this clone. The chain is built from TRBV28 and TRBJ2-3; a weak D match, TRBD2 (6 bases). Trimming stripped 6 bases from V and 0 bases from J, with 31 bases between. The CDR3 spans 21 residues. Germline V gene lookup returns CDR1 MDHEN and CDR2 SYDVKM. The CDR3 reads CASRKGSGRVPFTSSTDTQYF. CDR3 bases: TGTGCCAGCAGAAAGGGGAGCGGGCGGGTTCCTTTCACGTCTAGCACAGATACGCAGTATTTT.

This chain uses TRBV6-5 with TRBJ1-2, with 9 bases aligning to TRBD1. The germline V gene encodes CDR1 MNHEY and CDR2 SVGAGI. The CDR3 length is 14 residues. J was trimmed by 4 bases and V by 5 bases; bases with no gene match: 5. The CDR3 nucleotides read TGTGCCAGCAGTCGACAGGGGGTAGCCTATGGCTACACCTTC. Translating it yields CASSRQGVAYGYTF.

The chain is built from TRBV6-1 and TRBJ1-2, with a weak D call TRBD1 (5 bases). Looked up from germline, CDR1 is MNHNS and CDR2 is SASEGT. Between the trimmed V and J ends, which lost 8 bases and 2 bases, there was a span of 9 bases. CDR3 length: 12 residues. CDR3 coding DNA: TGTGCCAGCTACCGGGGGAACTATGGCTACACCTTC. Protein sequence: CASYRGNYGYTF.

Only one count was recorded for this clone. The chain links TRBV5-4 to TRBJ2-1; the match to TRBD1 covers 8 bases. The CDR3 consists of 15 residues. With V trimmed by 5 bases and J by 5 bases, 9 bases remained unmatched. Germline V gene sequence: CDR1 SGHNT, CDR2 YYREEE (reference sequence). Written as DNA, the CDR3 is TGTGCCAGCAGGCACTCAGGGGGCTGGAACAATGAGCAGTTCTTC. Translation: CASRHSGGWNNEQFF.

The chain recombines TRBV2 with TRBJ2-5; weak D call: TRBD2 (7 bases). The CDR3 loop spans 11 amino acids. Germline values: CDR1 SNHLY, CDR2 FYNNEI. The germline V and J ends were trimmed by 8 bases and 5 bases, with 9 bases remaining between them. CDR3 amino acids: CASGGAETQYF. The CDR3 DNA follows: TGTGCCAGCGGGGGGGCCGAGACCCAGTACTTC.

Concerning this clone itself: The junction departs from germline at one end; a sequencing error may be responsible. The chain has TRBV5-4 and TRBJ2-3, with unresolved D. CDR3 length: 14 residues. Germline-derived CDR1 and CDR2 are SGHNT and YYREEE (reference sequence). The chain's CDR3 is CASSLDGGTDTQYF. The CDR3 DNA is TGTGCCAGCAGTTTGGACGGTGGCACAGATACGCAGTATTTT.

This rearrangement joins TRBV10-2 to TRBJ2-1, with 8 bases lining up with TRBD2. Looked up from germline, CDR1 is WSHSY and CDR2 is SAAADI. This CDR3 is built from 15 residues. With 5 bases clipped from V and 4 bases from J, the junction kept 7 bases outside the gene matches. The CDR3 sequence is CASSQTSGIYNEQFF. DNA for the CDR3: TGCGCCAGCAGTCAAACTAGCGGAATTTACAATGAGCAGTTCTTC.